This T cell receptor beta chain was observed in a study of T cell responses to AZD1222 COVID-19 vaccine. Germline CDR1 is MNHEY and CDR2 is SVGAGI. The CDR3 has 14 residues. The V gene lost 5 bases and the J gene lost 8 bases, with 16 bases spanning the gap. Data came from immunoSEQ multiplex PCR; TCRdb stores just in-frame clones and leaves some out. This sample has about 150,000 clones; 94% occur once, and the top ten carry roughly 1.2%. This clonotype originated in an adult in good health. The rearrangement links TRBV6-5 to TRBJ2-1, with D possibly being TRBD2 (5 bases). The source material was peripheral blood, sampled on day 0 of AZD1222 vaccination. The CDR3 nucleotides read TGTGCCAGCAGTCAAACTACTTTCGGGGATGAGCAGTTCTTC. Translating gives CASSQTTFGDEQFF.